Below are 19 T cell receptor beta chains sequenced from a single sample in a study of PD-1 blockade in classical Hodgkin lymphoma. Method: immunoSEQ multiplex PCR; TCRdb's copy keeps in-frame clones and lacks some. The data show approximately 21,000 clones, about 68% seen once. All patients relapsed after autologous stem cell transplantation, and brentuximab vedotin exposure varied. Source: peripheral blood mononuclear cells (PBMCs), taken at baseline. These receptors all come from a human donor with classical Hodgkin lymphoma.

The CDR3 loop is CASRSGTQFDYNEQFF. The CDR3 DNA reads as TGCGCCAGCAGGTCCGGGACACAATTTGACTACAATGAGCAGTTCTTC. The rearrangement links TRBV5-1 to TRBJ2-1, with a weak D call TRBD1 (6 bases). V lost 5 bases, J lost 3 bases, and 18 bases lay in between. This CDR3 spans 16 amino acids. The germline V gene encodes CDR1 SGHRS and CDR2 YFSETQ.

This clone was counted between two and nine times. V and J are TRBV7-2 and TRBJ2-3; 12 nucleotides align to TRBD1. This CDR3 contains 16 residues. V trimming: 3 bases; J trimming: 2 bases; junction bases outside the gene matches: 3. Germline-derived CDR1 and CDR2 are SGHTA and FQGNSA. As DNA, the CDR3 is TGTGCCAGCAGCTTGGGGACAGGGGGCTTCACAGATACGCAGTATTTT. Translating gives CASSLGTGGFTDTQYF. The full variable domain, in which reference TRBV7-2 and TRBJ2-3 provide the parts outside the CDR3, is GAGVSQSPSNKVTEKGKDVELRCDPISGHTALYWYRQSLGQGLEFLIYFQGNSAPDKSGLPSDRFSAERTGGSVSTLTIQRTQQEDSAVYLCASSLGTGGFTDTQYFGPGTRLTVL.

This chain joins TRBV5-1 and TRBJ2-7; D perhaps matches TRBD1 (7 bases). The germline gives CDR1 SGHRS, CDR2 YFSETQ. This CDR3 region has 14 residues. Trimming took 5 bases from V and 0 from J, leaving 12 bases between them. The CDR3 sequence: CASSPGGNSYEQYF. CDR3 DNA: TGCGCCAGCAGTCCAGGGGGGAACTCCTACGAGCAGTACTTC.

The rearrangement joins TRBV11-2 to TRBJ2-3; D unclear. The germline V gene encodes CDR1 SGHAT and CDR2 FQNNGV. There are 14 residues in the CDR3. Trimming pared 1 base from V and 3 bases from J, leaving 8 bases between. The CDR3 reads CASSLVGLTDTQYF. Written as DNA, the CDR3 is TGTGCCAGCAGCTTAGTCGGTCTGACAGATACGCAGTATTTT.

The CDR3 region is CASGESSFDEKLFF. In DNA form, the CDR3 reads TGCGCCAGCGGAGAGAGCAGTTTCGACGAAAAACTGTTTTTT. The chain uses TRBV10-1 and TRBJ1-4; D uncertain. Deletions cut 8 bases from V and 8 bases from J, with 18 bases between. Germline-derived CDR1 and CDR2 are WNHNN and SYGVQD (reference sequence). The CDR3 consists of 14 residues.

The chain carries TRBV14 and TRBJ2-1, with 7 bases fitting TRBD2. With 6 bases clipped from V and 9 bases from J, the junction kept 5 bases outside the gene matches. The CDR3 loop spans 12 amino acids. CDR1 SGHDN and CDR2 FVKESK come from the germline V gene. Here the CDR3 reads CASSPGGGEQFF. The CDR3 DNA is TGTGCCAGCAGTCCGGGCGGGGGTGAGCAGTTCTTC.

The chain is built from TRBV27 and TRBJ2-3; 8 bases match TRBD2. The J segment lost 5 bases and the V segment lost 2 bases, leaving 12 bases of the junction unmatched. The CDR3 loop spans 17 amino acids. Germline V gene sequence: CDR1 MNHEY, CDR2 SMNVEV (reference sequence). The CDR3: CASSLSRASLAGDTQYF. The CDR3 region has the DNA TGTGCCAGCAGTTTAAGCCGGGCCAGCCTAGCGGGAGATACGCAGTATTTT.

V usage is TRBV28 and J usage is TRBJ2-3, with D uncertain. Looked up from germline, CDR1 is MDHEN and CDR2 is SYDVKM. The ends were cut back, 2 bases at V and 6 bases at J, with 0 bases in the middle. CDR3 length: 10 residues. The CDR3 nucleotides read TGTGCCAGCAGTTTAGATACGCAGTATTTT. This encodes CASSLDTQYF.

V gene TRBV11-3 combines with J gene TRBJ1-1; no clear D. This CDR3 comprises 13 residues. Trimming took off 3 bases at V and 3 bases at J, with 8 bases between the two ends. Germline-derived CDR1 and CDR2 are SGHNT and YENEEA. CDR3 residues: CASSFSPYTEAFF. CDR3 nucleotide sequence: TGTGCCAGCAGCTTTTCACCCTACACTGAAGCTTTCTTT.

V is TRBV2 and J is TRBJ2-2; maybe TRBD1 (6 bases). Germline CDR1 reads SNHLY; CDR2 reads FYNNEI. The CDR3 sequence is 15 residues long. V was clipped by 8 bases and J by 4 bases, with 17 bases between them. The CDR3 reads CASVFQGLGTGELFF. The CDR3 region has the DNA TGTGCCAGCGTGTTTCAGGGGCTGGGCACCGGGGAGCTGTTTTTT. Supplemented by reference TRBV2 and TRBJ2-2, the full variable domain reads EPEVTQTPSHQVTQMGQEVILRCVPISNHLYFYWYRQILGQKVEFLVSFYNNEISEKSEIFDDQFSVERPDGSNFTLKIRSTKLEDSAMYFCASVFQGLGTGELFFGEGSRLTVL.

CDR3 sequence: CASSLDPGFRYEQYF. DNA for the CDR3: TGTGCCAGCAGCTTAGATCCCGGGTTCCGGTACGAGCAGTACTTC. This chain joins TRBV11-2 and TRBJ2-7; D ambiguous. CDR3 length equals 15 residues. Germline V gene lookup returns CDR1 SGHAT and CDR2 FQNNGV. Deletions cut 0 bases from V and 4 bases from J, with 13 bases between.

This chain connects TRBV27 to TRBJ1-3, with D maybe TRBD1 (6 bases). From germline, CDR1 is MNHEY and CDR2 SMNVEV (reference sequence). Trimming removed 3 bases at V and 4 bases at J, with 10 bases between. The CDR3 extends over 14 amino acids. CDR3: CASSFAGQGNTIYF. Here the CDR3 DNA reads TGTGCCAGCAGTTTCGCCGGACAGGGAAACACCATATATTTT.

The gene calls are TRBV6-5 and TRBJ1-2; no reliable D call. V was clipped by 5 bases and J by 6 bases, with 16 bases between them. The length of the CDR3 is 14 residues. CDR1 and CDR2 from the germline V gene are MNHEY and SVGAGI. CDR3 nucleotide sequence: TGTGCCAGCAGTGATCCGTGGATGAGGAATGGCTACACCTTC. Translated: CASSDPWMRNGYTF.

V usage is TRBV28 and J usage is TRBJ2-1, with 8 bases aligning to TRBD1. This CDR3 has 14 residues. Looked up from germline, CDR1 is MDHEN and CDR2 is SYDVKM. V lost 6 bases, J lost 6 bases, and 7 bases stayed unmatched. Here the CDR3 DNA reads TGTGCCAGCAGCGGGACAGGACTTATCAATGAGCAGTTCTTC. Protein product: CASSGTGLINEQFF.

The V call is TRBV7-2, the J call TRBJ2-7; D is perhaps TRBD2 (6 bases). CDR3 length: 15 amino acids. V lost 5 bases, J lost 2 bases, and 16 bases lay in between. In germline, CDR1 is SGHTA, CDR2 FQGNSA. The CDR3 region has the DNA TGTGCCAGCAGCCTGAGTGCGGGGCTTACCTACGAGCAGTACTTC. It specifies CASSLSAGLTYEQYF.

By sample share, this clone is medium-sized. The CDR3 coding sequence is TGTGCCAGCAGTTACACCCGCGATGAGCAGTTCTTC. This codes for CASSYTRDEQFF. V and J are TRBV6-6 and TRBJ2-1, with no clear D. CDR1 and CDR2 from the germline V gene are MNHNY and SVGAGI (reference sequence). The CDR3 length is 12 residues. Trimming stripped 2 bases from V and 8 bases from J, with 7 bases between.

The chain couples TRBV5-1 to TRBJ2-1, with D tentatively TRBD1 (5 bases). Germline assignment: CDR1 SGHRS and CDR2 YFSETQ. This CDR3 has 14 residues. V dropped 2 bases and J dropped 4 bases, with 10 bases sitting between them. For the CDR3, the DNA is TGCGCCAGCAGCTTTGAGACAGATTACAATGAGCAGTTCTTC. Amino acid sequence: CASSFETDYNEQFF.

This clone has just one count. This chain links TRBV19 with TRBJ2-7, with TRBD1 as a possible D gene (6 bases). CDR1 LNHDA and CDR2 SQIVND come from the germline V gene (reference sequence). The ends were cut back, 1 base at V and 0 bases at J, with 10 bases in the middle. The CDR3 loop spans 15 amino acids. CDR3 sequence (DNA): TGTGCCAGTAGTATAGGGGGGCAAAACTCCTACGAGCAGTACTTC. Its protein product is CASSIGGQNSYEQYF.

This chain's CDR3 is CASKTGAGEQYF. The DNA of the CDR3 is TGTGCCTCAAAGACAGGGGCTGGCGAGCAGTACTTC. The chain is built from TRBV10-3 and TRBJ2-7; TRBD1 agrees at 8 bases. CDR3 length equals 12 residues. The V and J ends lost 11 bases and 6 bases, in that order; junction bases with no gene match: 9. CDR1 is ENHRY and CDR2 is SYGVKD in the germline V gene.